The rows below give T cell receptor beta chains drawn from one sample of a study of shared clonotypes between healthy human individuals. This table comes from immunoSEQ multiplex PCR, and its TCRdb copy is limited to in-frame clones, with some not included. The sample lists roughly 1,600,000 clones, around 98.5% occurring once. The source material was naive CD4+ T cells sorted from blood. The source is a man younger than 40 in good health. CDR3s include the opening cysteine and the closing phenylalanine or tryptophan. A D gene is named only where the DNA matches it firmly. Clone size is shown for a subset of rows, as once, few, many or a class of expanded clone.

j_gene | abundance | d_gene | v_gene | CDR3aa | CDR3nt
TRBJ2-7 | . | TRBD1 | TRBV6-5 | CASSIRDRVSEQYF | TGTGCCAGCAGTATCCGGGACAGGGTTTCCGAGCAGTACTTC
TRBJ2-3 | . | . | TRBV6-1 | CASTHLQGSTDTQYF | TGTGCCAGCACCCACTTGCAGGGGAGCACAGATACGCAGTATTTT
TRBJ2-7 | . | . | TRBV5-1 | CASSLDLASLEFYEQYF | TGCGCCAGCAGCTTGGACCTAGCGTCGCTAGAGTTCTACGAGCAGTACTTC
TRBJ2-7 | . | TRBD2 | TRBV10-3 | CAISYDLAGGSYEQYF | TGTGCCATCAGTTACGACCTAGCGGGAGGCTCCTACGAGCAGTACTTC
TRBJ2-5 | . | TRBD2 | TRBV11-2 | CASSLGTSGLETQYF | TGTGCCAGCAGCTTAGGAACTAGCGGGTTAGAGACCCAGTACTTC
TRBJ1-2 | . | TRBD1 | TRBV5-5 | CASSRTPGQGSSGYTF | TGTGCCAGCAGCAGGACTCCGGGACAGGGTTCTAGTGGCTACACCTTC
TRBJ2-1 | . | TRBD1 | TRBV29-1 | CSVETPGQGSNEQFF | TGCAGCGTCGAAACTCCGGGACAGGGTTCTAATGAGCAGTTCTTC
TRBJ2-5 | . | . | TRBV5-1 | CASSLVTDQETQYF | TGCGCCAGCAGCTTGGTTACAGACCAAGAGACCCAGTACTTC
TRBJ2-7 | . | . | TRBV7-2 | CASSLLFASYEQYF | TGTGCCAGCAGCTTACTCTTCGCGTCCTACGAGCAGTACTTC
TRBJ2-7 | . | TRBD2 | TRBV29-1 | CSVAGGTSGRFHEQYF | TGCAGCGTCGCTGGGGGGACTAGCGGGAGATTCCACGAGCAGTACTTC
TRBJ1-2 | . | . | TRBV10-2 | CASSEPGKVYGYTF | TGCGCCAGCAGTGAGCCGGGAAAGGTCTATGGCTACACCTTC
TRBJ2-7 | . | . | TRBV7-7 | CASSPGGPPYEQYF | TGTGCTAGCAGCCCCGGCGGGCCTCCCTACGAGCAGTACTTC
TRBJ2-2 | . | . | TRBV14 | CASSPLVGRNTGELFF | TGTGCCAGCAGCCCCCTTGTAGGGAGGAACACCGGGGAGCTGTTTTTT
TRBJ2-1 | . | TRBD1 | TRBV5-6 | CASSSTGGSYNEQFF | TGTGCCAGCAGCAGTACAGGGGGCTCCTACAATGAGCAGTTCTTC
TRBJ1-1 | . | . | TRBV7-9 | CASSLVGGGGMNTEAFF | TGTGCCAGCAGCTTAGTCGGGGGCGGTGGTATGAACACTGAAGCTTTCTTT
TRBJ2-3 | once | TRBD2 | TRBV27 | CASSPRLAGITDTQYF | TGTGCCAGCAGTCCGAGACTAGCGGGGATCACAGATACGCAGTATTTT
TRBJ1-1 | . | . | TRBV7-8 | CASSLAAALEAFF | TGTGCCAGCAGCTTAGCGGCGGCCTTAGAAGCTTTCTTT
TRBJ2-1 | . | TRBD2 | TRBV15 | CATSRPRTSGSRYNEQFF | TGTGCCACCAGCAGACCTAGGACTAGCGGGAGTAGATACAATGAGCAGTTCTTC
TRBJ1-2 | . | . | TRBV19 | CASSMAGPGGYTF | TGTGCCAGTAGTATGGCGGGGCCGGGTGGCTACACCTTC
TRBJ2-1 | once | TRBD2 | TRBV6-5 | CASSYGLAGNEQFF | TGTGCCAGCAGTTACGGGCTAGCGGGCAATGAGCAGTTCTTC
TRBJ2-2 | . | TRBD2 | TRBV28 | CASSFGGWNTGELFF | TGTGCCAGCAGTTTCGGGGGGTGGAACACCGGGGAGCTGTTTTTT
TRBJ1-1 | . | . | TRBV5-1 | CASSLNQGNTEAFF | TGCGCCAGCAGCTTGAACCAGGGGAACACTGAAGCTTTCTTT
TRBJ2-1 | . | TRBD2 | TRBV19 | CASRLAGSSYNEQFF | TGTGCCAGCCGTCTAGCGGGGAGCTCCTACAATGAGCAGTTCTTC
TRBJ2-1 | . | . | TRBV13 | CASSPQPDGYNEQFF | TGTGCCAGCAGCCCCCAACCGGACGGTTACAATGAGCAGTTCTTC
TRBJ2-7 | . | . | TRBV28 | CASSYLPEAGSNEQYF | TGTGCCAGCAGTTACCTCCCTGAAGCGGGTTCCAACGAGCAGTACTTC
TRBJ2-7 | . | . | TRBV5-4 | CASSQGLGREFEQYF | TGTGCCAGCAGTCAGGGTTTGGGAAGGGAGTTCGAGCAGTACTTC
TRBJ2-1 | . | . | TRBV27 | CASKFQGTYNEQFF | TGTGCCAGCAAGTTTCAGGGAACCTACAATGAGCAGTTCTTC
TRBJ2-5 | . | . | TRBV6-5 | CASTKTGYSRETQYF | TGTGCCAGCACCAAGACAGGTTATAGTAGAGAGACCCAGTACTTC
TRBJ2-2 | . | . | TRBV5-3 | CARSLWLGRGTGELFF | TGTGCCAGAAGCTTGTGGTTGGGTCGGGGCACCGGGGAGCTGTTTTTT
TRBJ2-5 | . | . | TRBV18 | CASSPTSSETQYF | TGTGCCAGCTCACCTACTAGTTCCGAGACCCAGTACTTC
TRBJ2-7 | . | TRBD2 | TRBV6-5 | CASKVLSGNREQYF | TGTGCCAGCAAGGTTCTGAGCGGGAATAGAGAGCAGTACTTC
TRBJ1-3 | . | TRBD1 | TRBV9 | CASSAEDRAGNTIYF | TGTGCCAGCAGCGCCGAGGACAGGGCTGGAAACACCATATATTTT
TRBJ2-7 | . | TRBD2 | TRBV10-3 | CAIGSTSGSRYEQYF | TGTGCCATCGGCTCCACTAGCGGGAGTAGGTACGAGCAGTACTTC
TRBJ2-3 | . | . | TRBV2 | CASMWDQADTQYF | TGTGCCAGCATGTGGGACCAGGCAGATACGCAGTATTTT
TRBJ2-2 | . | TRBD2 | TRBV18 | CASSLESGTRSGELFF | TGTGCCAGCTCACTTGAGAGCGGGACTCGGTCCGGGGAGCTGTTTTTT
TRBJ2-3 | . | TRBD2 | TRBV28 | CASSLLSSGSADTQYF | TGTGCCAGCAGTTTATTATCTAGCGGGAGCGCAGATACGCAGTATTTT
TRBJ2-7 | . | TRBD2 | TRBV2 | CASSGGTSGRVKDYEQYF | TGTGCCAGCAGTGGGGGGACTAGCGGGAGGGTAAAGGATTACGAGCAGTACTTC
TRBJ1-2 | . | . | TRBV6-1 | CASSRDTF | TGTGCCAGCAGTCGTGACACCTTC
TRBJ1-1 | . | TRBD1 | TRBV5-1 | CASSSVSLWTGSPEAFF | TGCGCCAGCAGCTCCGTATCGCTATGGACAGGGTCCCCTGAAGCTTTCTTT
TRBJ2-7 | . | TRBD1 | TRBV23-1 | CASRHRAPDRDEQYF | TGCGCCAGCAGGCATCGGGCTCCAGACAGGGACGAGCAGTACTTC
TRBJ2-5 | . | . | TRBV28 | CASGSPSPEGTQYF | TGTGCCAGCGGCTCTCCATCTCCGGAGGGGACCCAGTACTTC